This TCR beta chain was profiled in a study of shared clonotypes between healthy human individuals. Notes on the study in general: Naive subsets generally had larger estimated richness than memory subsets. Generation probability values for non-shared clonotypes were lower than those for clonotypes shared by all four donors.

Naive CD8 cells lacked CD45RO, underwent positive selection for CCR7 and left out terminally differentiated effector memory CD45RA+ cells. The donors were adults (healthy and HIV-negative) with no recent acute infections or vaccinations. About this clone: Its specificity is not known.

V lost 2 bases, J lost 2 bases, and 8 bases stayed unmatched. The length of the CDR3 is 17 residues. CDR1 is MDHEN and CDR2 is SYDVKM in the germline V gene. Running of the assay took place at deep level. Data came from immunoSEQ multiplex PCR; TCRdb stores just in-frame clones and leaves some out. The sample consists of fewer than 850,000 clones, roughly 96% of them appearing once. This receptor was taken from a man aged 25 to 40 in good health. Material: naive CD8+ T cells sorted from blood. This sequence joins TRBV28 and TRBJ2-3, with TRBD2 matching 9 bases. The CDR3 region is CASSLGGRALDTDTQYF. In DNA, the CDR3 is TGTGCCAGCAGTTTAGGCGGGAGGGCTCTCGACACAGATACGCAGTATTTT.